This T cell receptor (beta chain) was captured by sequencing in a study of OX40 agonist ivuxolimab in advanced cancers. Only in-frame clones appear in the TCRdb table, and some are missing; sequencing was by immunoSEQ multiplex PCR. The profile shows 66,000 or so clones, more than 60% of them singletons. This clone occurred a few times. The sample consisted of CD4+ or CD8+ T cells sorted from blood, taken in a trial of the OX40 agonist ivuxolimab. This TCR was sampled from an adult with an advanced solid tumor such as melanoma, head and neck, liver or kidney cancer.

CDR3 nucleotides: TGTGCCAGCAGCATAAGCGGGGGTGACTTCTACAATGAGCAGTTCTTC. It is translated as CASSISGGDFYNEQFF. The gene calls are TRBV7-9 and TRBJ2-1; 8 bases match TRBD2. J lost 3 bases, V lost 5 bases, and 9 bases had no gene match. The CDR3 consists of 16 residues. Germline V gene sequence: CDR1 SEHNR, CDR2 FQNEAQ (reference sequence).